This is a list of T cell receptor beta chains from one sample in a study of shared clonotypes between healthy human individuals. Sequencing used immunoSEQ multiplex PCR; TCRdb keeps in-frame clones, though not all of them. The sample holds about 380,000 clones, roughly 96% seen once. Sequencing input: memory CD8+ T cells sorted from blood. The receptors originated from a man younger than 40 in good health. Both conserved end residues are part of each CDR3. Each record gives: V gene, clone size, D gene, J gene, CDR3 DNA, CDR3 protein. D genes are given only for firm matches. Size tells how often a clone was seen (once, few, many) or the class of an expanded clone, and some rows leave it out.

TRBV28,.,.,TRBJ2-3,TGTGCCAGCAGTCTTAGCACAGATACGCAGTATTTT,CASSLSTDTQYF
TRBV9,.,.,TRBJ2-2,TGTGCCAGCAGCGTGTCTGGCGGCGGGTTCACCGGGGAGCTGTTTTTT,CASSVSGGGFTGELFF
TRBV20-1,.,.,TRBJ2-1,TGCAGTGCTAGAGTCCGCGACTATGTATTCTTC,CSARVRDYVFF
TRBV10-2,.,.,TRBJ1-1,TGCGCCAGCAGTGCAGGGCGGACTGAAGCTTTCTTT,CASSAGRTEAFF
TRBV28,.,TRBD1,TRBJ1-5,TGTGCCAGCAGTTTATTTGGGCAGGGGGCGCCTCAGCCCCAGCATTTT,CASSLFGQGAPQPQHF
TRBV6-1,once,.,TRBJ1-2,TGTGCCAGCAGCGTCCCCGGATGGGCACAGGGCTACACCTTC,CASSVPGWAQGYTF
TRBV20-1,.,.,TRBJ2-1,TGCAGTGCTAGGCCCAAGAATGAGCAGTTCTTC,CSARPKNEQFF
TRBV19,.,TRBD1,TRBJ1-2,TGTGCCAGCAACCGGGACAGGCGCTATGGCTACACCTTC,CASNRDRRYGYTF
TRBV30,.,TRBD1,TRBJ1-5,TGTGCCTGGAGTCTTACTACAGGGGGCATCGGGAATCAGCCCCAGCATTTT,CAWSLTTGGIGNQPQHF
TRBV21-1,.,.,TRBJ1-5,TGTGCCAGCAGCAACGGGGCCTCAGGTCAGCCCCAGCATTTT,CASSNGASGQPQHF
TRBV28,.,.,TRBJ1-2,TGTGCCAGCAGTTTAATAGGGCTAACAGGTTTGAGTGGCTACACCTTC,CASSLIGLTGLSGYTF
TRBV7-2,.,.,TRBJ1-5,TGTGCCAGCAGCTTCAGGCGGAGCCAGCCCCAGCATTTT,CASSFRRSQPQHF
TRBV27,.,TRBD2,TRBJ2-5,TGTGCCAGCAGTTTGGGGGGGAGGAGGGAGACCCAGTACTTC,CASSLGGRRETQYF
TRBV5-1,.,.,TRBJ1-2,TGCGCCAGCAGCTTGGGGAACGGCTACACCTTC,CASSLGNGYTF
TRBV6-1,.,.,TRBJ1-1,TGTGCCAGCAGTAGACTCGAGAACACTGAAGCTTTCTTT,CASSRLENTEAFF
TRBV10-3,.,.,TRBJ1-1,TGTGCCATCAGTGGGGGCGGGAACACTGAAGCTTTCTTT,CAISGGGNTEAFF
TRBV11-2,.,.,TRBJ2-2,TGTGCCAGCAGCTTAGCTCGGGGGATACGGGACACCGGGGAGCTGTTTTTT,CASSLARGIRDTGELFF
TRBV5-1,.,.,TRBJ1-2,TGCGCCAGCAGCTTGGTTGTCGCCTATGGCTACACCTTC,CASSLVVAYGYTF
TRBV10-3,.,.,TRBJ2-7,TGTGCCATCAGTGTAGCGACAGGCCGTTCCAACGAGCAGTACTTC,CAISVATGRSNEQYF
TRBV19,.,.,TRBJ2-7,TGTGCCAGTAGTTCAGGGTTCTCCTACGAGCAGTACTTC,CASSSGFSYEQYF
TRBV15,.,TRBD1,TRBJ1-5,TGTGCCACCCGGGGACAGGGGGTCAATCAGCCCCAGCATTTT,CATRGQGVNQPQHF
TRBV7-3,once,.,TRBJ2-3,TGTGCCAGCAGCTTAGGATTGGGCGGAGATACGCAGTATTTT,CASSLGLGGDTQYF